This T cell receptor beta chain was captured in a study of T cell changes during pregnancy in multiple sclerosis. Deletions cut 0 bases from V and 2 bases from J, with 11 bases between. CDR3 length: 16 residues. Germline CDR1 LNHNV, CDR2 YYDKDF (reference sequence). Assay: immunoSEQ multiplex PCR; the TCRdb copy retains only in-frame clones and omits some. The data show more than 35,000 clones, with roughly 90% seen just once and about 0.4% held by the top ten. This specimen consisted of CD4+ T cells from peripheral blood mononuclear cells, obtained in the second trimester of pregnancy. The TCR sequence derives from a female donor with multiple sclerosis, enrolled in a pregnancy study. The chain recombines TRBV15 with TRBJ1-5; a possible D gene is TRBD1 (6 bases). The CDR3 spells CATSRDRSGGNQPQHF. The CDR3 DNA follows: TGTGCCACCAGCAGAGATCGTTCAGGGGGCAATCAGCCCCAGCATTTT.